This record covers a single TCR beta chain. Its antigen is still unknown. All patients relapsed after autologous stem cell transplantation, and brentuximab vedotin exposure varied. Complete response, partial response or progressive disease was each patient's best response. The data belong to a study of PD-1 blockade in classical Hodgkin lymphoma. Here immunoSEQ multiplex PCR was the method, and the copy in TCRdb shows in-frame clones only, minus some. The table lists more than 10,000 clones, 80% to 95% of them singletons. Study-wide results and caveats: Unlike CD8+ TCR diversity, which did not rise significantly by C4D1, CD4+ TCR diversity did. Relative to healthy donors, newly diagnosed patients reportedly had lower baseline TCR diversity, which was reported as lower still in relapsed/refractory patients. Among the patients, those starting nivolumab under 1 year after ASCT were excluded.

The CDR3 runs to 15 residues. Germline V gene sequence: CDR1 SEHNR, CDR2 FQNEAQ (reference sequence). With 7 bases removed from V and 0 bases from J, the gap between germline ends came to 15 bases. The chain links TRBV7-9 to TRBJ1-1; a weak D match, TRBD1 (6 bases). The material sequenced was peripheral blood mononuclear cells (PBMCs), taken at baseline. The sequence was collected from a human donor with classical Hodgkin lymphoma. The CDR3 region is CASNPIGQLNTEAFF. The DNA for the CDR3 is TGTGCCAGCAATCCAATTGGACAGCTGAACACTGAAGCTTTCTTT.